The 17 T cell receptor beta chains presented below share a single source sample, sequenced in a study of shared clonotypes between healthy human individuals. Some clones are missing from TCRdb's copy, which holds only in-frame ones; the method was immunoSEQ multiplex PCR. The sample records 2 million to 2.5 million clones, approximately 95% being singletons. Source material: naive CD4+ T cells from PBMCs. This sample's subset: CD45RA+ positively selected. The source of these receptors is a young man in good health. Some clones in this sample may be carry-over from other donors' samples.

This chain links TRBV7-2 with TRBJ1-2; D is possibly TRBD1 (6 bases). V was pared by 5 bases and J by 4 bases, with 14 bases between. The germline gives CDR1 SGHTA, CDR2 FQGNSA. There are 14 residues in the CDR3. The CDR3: CASSPPGHPYGYTF. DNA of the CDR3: TGTGCCAGCAGCCCCCCGGGACACCCCTATGGCTACACCTTC.

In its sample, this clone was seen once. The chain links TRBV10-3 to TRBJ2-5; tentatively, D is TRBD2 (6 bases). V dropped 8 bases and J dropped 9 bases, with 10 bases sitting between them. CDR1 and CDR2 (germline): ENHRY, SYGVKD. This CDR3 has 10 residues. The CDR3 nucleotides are TGTGCCATCGGGTGGGAGGCCCAGTACTTC. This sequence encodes CAIGWEAQYF.

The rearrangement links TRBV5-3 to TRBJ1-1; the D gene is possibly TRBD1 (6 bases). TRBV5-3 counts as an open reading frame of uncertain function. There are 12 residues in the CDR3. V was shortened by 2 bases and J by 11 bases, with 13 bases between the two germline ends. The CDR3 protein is CARSFLTGEAFF. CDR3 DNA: TGTGCCAGAAGCTTCCTGACAGGTGAGGCTTTCTTT.

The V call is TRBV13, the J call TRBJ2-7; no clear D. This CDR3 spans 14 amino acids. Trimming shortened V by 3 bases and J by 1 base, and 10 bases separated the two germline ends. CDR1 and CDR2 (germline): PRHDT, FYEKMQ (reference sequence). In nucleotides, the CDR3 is TGTGCCAGCAGCTTCTCGGAAGGGTCCTACGAGCAGTACTTC. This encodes CASSFSEGSYEQYF.

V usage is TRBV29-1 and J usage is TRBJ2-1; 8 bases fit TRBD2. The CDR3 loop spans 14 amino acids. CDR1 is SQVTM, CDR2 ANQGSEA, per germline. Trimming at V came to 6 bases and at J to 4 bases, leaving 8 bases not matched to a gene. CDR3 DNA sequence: TGCAGCGTGGGGACTAGTGACTCTTACAATGAGCAGTTCTTC. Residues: CSVGTSDSYNEQFF.

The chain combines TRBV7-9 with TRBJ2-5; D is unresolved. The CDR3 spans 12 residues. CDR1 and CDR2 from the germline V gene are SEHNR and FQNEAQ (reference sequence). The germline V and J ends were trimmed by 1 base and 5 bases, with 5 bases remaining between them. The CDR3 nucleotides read TGTGCCAGCAGCTTAGGGAAGGAGACCCAGTACTTC. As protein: CASSLGKETQYF.

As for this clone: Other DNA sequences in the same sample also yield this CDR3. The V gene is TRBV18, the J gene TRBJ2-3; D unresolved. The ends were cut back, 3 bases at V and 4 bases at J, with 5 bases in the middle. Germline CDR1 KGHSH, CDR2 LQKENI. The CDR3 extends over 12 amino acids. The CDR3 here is CASSPYADTQYF. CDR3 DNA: TGTGCCAGCTCACCGTACGCAGATACGCAGTATTTT.

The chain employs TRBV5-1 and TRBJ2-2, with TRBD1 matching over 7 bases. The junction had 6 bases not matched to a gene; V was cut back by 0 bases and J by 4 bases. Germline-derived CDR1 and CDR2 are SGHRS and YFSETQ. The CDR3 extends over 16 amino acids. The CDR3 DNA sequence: TGCGCCAGCAGCTTGGGAGGGGGCGCCTCCACCGGGGAGCTGTTTTTT. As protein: CASSLGGGASTGELFF.

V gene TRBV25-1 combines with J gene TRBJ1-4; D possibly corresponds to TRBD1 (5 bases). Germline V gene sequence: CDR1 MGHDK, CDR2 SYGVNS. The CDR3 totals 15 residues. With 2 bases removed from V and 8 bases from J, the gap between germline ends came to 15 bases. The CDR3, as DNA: TGTGCCAGCAGTGAACGTAGCAGGGCAGACGAAAAACTGTTTTTT. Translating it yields CASSERSRADEKLFF. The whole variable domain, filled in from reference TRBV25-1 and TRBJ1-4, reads EADIYQTPRYLVIGTGKKITLECSQTMGHDKMYWYQQDPGMELHLIHYSYGVNSTEKGDLSSESTVSRIRTEHFPLTLESARPSHTSQYLCASSERSRADEKLFFGSGTQLSVL.

The CDR3 region has the DNA TGTGCCAGCACCTTCGGCGGGGATAATGAAAAACTGTTTTTT. Translating gives CASTFGGDNEKLFF. The gene calls are TRBV5-6 and TRBJ1-4; D not certain. Trimming took off 6 bases at V and 4 bases at J, with 13 bases between the two ends. The CDR3 is 14 residues long. Per germline, CDR1 SGHDT and CDR2 YYEEEE.

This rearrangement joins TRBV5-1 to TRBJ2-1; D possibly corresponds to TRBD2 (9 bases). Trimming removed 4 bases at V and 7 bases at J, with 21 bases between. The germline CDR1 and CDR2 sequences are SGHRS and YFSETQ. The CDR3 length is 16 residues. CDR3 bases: TGCGCCAGCAGCCCAGGGGGCGGGAGGGCCCGAAATGAGCAGTTCTTC. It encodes CASSPGGGRARNEQFF.

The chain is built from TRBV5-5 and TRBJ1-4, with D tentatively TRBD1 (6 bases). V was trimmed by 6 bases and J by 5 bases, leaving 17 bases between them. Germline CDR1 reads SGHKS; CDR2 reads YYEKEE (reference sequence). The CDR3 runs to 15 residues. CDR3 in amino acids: CASTPRGGPNEKLFF. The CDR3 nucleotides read TGTGCCAGCACCCCGAGAGGGGGACCCAATGAAAAACTGTTTTTT. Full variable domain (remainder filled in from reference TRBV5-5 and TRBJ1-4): DAGVTQSPTHLIKTRGQQVTLRCSPISGHKSVSWYQQVLGQGPQFIFQYYEKEERGRGNFPDRFSARQFPNYSSELNVNALLLGDSALYLCASTPRGGPNEKLFFGSGTQLSVL.

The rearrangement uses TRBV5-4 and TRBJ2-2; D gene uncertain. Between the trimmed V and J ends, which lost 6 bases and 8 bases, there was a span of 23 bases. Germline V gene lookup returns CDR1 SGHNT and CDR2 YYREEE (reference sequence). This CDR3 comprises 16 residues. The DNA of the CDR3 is TGTGCCAGCACCCCCGGTTTGGCAAAAACCGGGGGGGAGCTGTTTTTT. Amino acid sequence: CASTPGLAKTGGELFF.

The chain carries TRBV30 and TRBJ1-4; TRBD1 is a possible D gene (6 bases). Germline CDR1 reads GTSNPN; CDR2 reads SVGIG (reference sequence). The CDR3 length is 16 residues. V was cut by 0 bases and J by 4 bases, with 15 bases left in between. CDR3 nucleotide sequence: TGTGCCTGGAGTGTACTGGGGGGCGCTGGTAATGAAAAACTGTTTTTT. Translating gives CAWSVLGGAGNEKLFF.

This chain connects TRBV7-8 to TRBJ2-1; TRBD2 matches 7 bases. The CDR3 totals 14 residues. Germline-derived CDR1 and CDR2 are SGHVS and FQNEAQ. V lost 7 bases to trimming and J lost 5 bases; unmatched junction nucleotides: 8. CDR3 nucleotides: TGTGCCAGCATCCCCTGGGGAGGGCACAATGAGCAGTTCTTC. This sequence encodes CASIPWGGHNEQFF.

The CDR3 loop reads CASSFRAGEAGELFF. The DNA for the CDR3 is TGTGCCAGCAGCTTCCGAGCGGGAGAGGCCGGGGAGCTGTTTTTT. This chain joins TRBV7-3 and TRBJ2-2; TRBD2 agrees at 8 bases. CDR3 length equals 15 residues. Germline-derived CDR1 and CDR2 are SGHTA and FQGTGA. Unmatched junction bases numbered 6, after V lost 3 bases and J lost 6 bases.

CDR3 sequence: CASLPLLAASTDTQYF. The CDR3 DNA reads as TGTGCCAGTCTTCCACTACTAGCGGCCAGCACAGATACGCAGTATTTT. The chain has TRBV28 and TRBJ2-3, with TRBD2 matching 8 bases. The CDR3 runs to 16 residues. The germline CDR1 and CDR2 sequences are MDHEN and SYDVKM. V lost 9 bases to trimming and J lost 0 bases; unmatched junction nucleotides: 11.